This entry lists 21 T cell receptor beta chains sequenced from one sample in a study of T cells in Graves' hyperthyroidism and ophthalmopathy. Amplified TCR beta CDR3 regions derived from RNA transcripts. Using the HTBI primer set, a first-round RT-PCR was run on the TCR CDR3. One entry per CDR3 protein, called by TCRdb with MiXCR from the multiplex PCR reads. Of around 280,000 distinct CDR3 sequences detected, about 14% appear once; the ten largest clones hold roughly 7.5%. Source material: blood. These receptors were collected from a woman aged 30 to 39 with Graves' hyperthyroidism that later progressed to Graves' ophthalmopathy.

The CDR3 loop reads CASSDARLSSGANVLTF. CDR3 nucleotides: TGCGCCAGCAGTGACGCACGGTTGAGCTCTGGGGCCAACGTCCTGACTTTC. This chain joins TRBV10-2 and TRBJ2-6; D ambiguous. The CDR3 runs to 17 residues. V was cut by 3 bases and J by 0 bases, with 12 bases left in between. Germline CDR1 and CDR2: WSHSY and SAAADI.

This clonotype was detected many times. The chain employs TRBV29-1 and TRBJ1-1, with 11 bases lining up with TRBD1. After removal of 5 bases from V and 0 bases from J, the junction contained 5 bases not matched to a gene. This CDR3 comprises 15 residues. Germline lookup yields CDR1 SQVTM and CDR2 ANQGSEA. The CDR3 spells CSVCGQGAMNTEAFF. CDR3 nucleotide sequence: TGCAGCGTTTGCGGACAGGGGGCAATGAACACTGAAGCTTTCTTT.

In this sample, this clonotype turned up many times. This chain connects TRBV7-3 to TRBJ1-1, with 7 bases lining up with TRBD1. Losses at the gene ends were 3 bases for V and 3 bases for J; bases not matched to a gene: 4. CDR3 length: 14 residues. Germline V gene data show CDR1 as SGHTA and CDR2 as FQGTGA. The DNA of the CDR3 is TGTGCCAGCAGCTTCCTAGGGGGCGACACTGAAGCTTTCTTT. Translating gives CASSFLGGDTEAFF.

The chain carries TRBV19 and TRBJ2-4, with a possible D match to TRBD1 (7 bases). V was clipped by 1 base and J by 8 bases, with 15 bases between them. From germline, CDR1 is LNHDA and CDR2 SQIVND (reference sequence). The length of the CDR3 is 15 residues. CDR3 region: CASSIGQGGIDIQYF. In DNA, the CDR3 is TGTGCCAGTAGTATAGGACAGGGAGGCATAGACATTCAGTACTTC.

The chain joins TRBV12-3 or TRBV12-4 to TRBJ2-1, with D possibly matching TRBD1 (5 bases). The germline V and J ends were trimmed by 7 bases and 7 bases, with 8 bases remaining between them. This CDR3 is built from 11 residues. CDR3 loop: CASTDINEQFF. CDR3 sequence (DNA): TGTGCCAGCACGGACATTAATGAGCAGTTCTTC.

Many counts were recorded for this clonotype. J is TRBJ1-2 and V is TRBV18, with 7 bases aligning to TRBD1. The ends lost 4 bases at V and 0 bases at J; junction bases unmatched: 5. The CDR3 extends over 15 amino acids. Germline V gene data show CDR1 as KGHSH and CDR2 as LQKENI. The CDR3 loop is CASSRGTESNYGYTF. The CDR3 bases are TGTGCCAGCTCACGGGGGACAGAATCTAACTATGGCTACACCTTC.

This clonotype was counted at least ten times. This chain connects TRBV24-1 to TRBJ2-5; 8 bases align to TRBD1. There are 12 residues in the CDR3. With V trimmed by 9 bases and J by 3 bases, 2 bases remained unmatched. The germline gives CDR1 KGHDR, CDR2 SFDVKD. CDR3 residues: CATSDREETQYF. The CDR3 bases are TGTGCCACCTCGGACAGGGAAGAGACCCAGTACTTC.

This clonotype was counted at least ten times. The gene calls are TRBV3-1 and TRBJ2-4, with D perhaps TRBD2 (5 bases). This CDR3 spans 16 amino acids. Germline CDR1 LGHDT, CDR2 YNNKEL (reference sequence). Deletions cut 3 bases from V and 1 base from J, with 13 bases between. The DNA for the CDR3 is TGTGCCAGCAGCCAGGGAGAAGTCGAGGCCAAAAACATTCAGTACTTC. Protein product: CASSQGEVEAKNIQYF.

The chain links TRBV28 to TRBJ1-1, with D tentatively TRBD1 (5 bases). V was trimmed by 3 bases and J by 5 bases, leaving 10 bases between them. Germline V lookup: CDR1 MDHEN, CDR2 SYDVKM. The CDR3 is 13 amino acids. DNA of the CDR3: TGTGCCAGCAGTTTCGCAGGGCTGACTGAAGCTTTCTTT. Translated: CASSFAGLTEAFF.

In its sample, this clonotype was seen many times. The chain couples TRBV7-9 to TRBJ2-7; D uncertain. The V gene's germline CDR1 is SEHNR and CDR2 FQNEAQ (reference sequence). The length of the CDR3 is 14 residues. V shed 5 bases and J shed 9 bases, with 20 bases lying between them. The chain's CDR3 is CASSPESGLRVQYF. CDR3 DNA sequence: TGTGCCAGCAGCCCGGAATCGGGCCTACGGGTGCAGTACTTC.

This clonotype was counted many times. V usage is TRBV30 and J usage is TRBJ2-7, with 7 bases fitting TRBD1. J was trimmed by 1 base and V by 2 bases; bases with no gene match: 5. The CDR3 totals 14 residues. From germline, CDR1 is GTSNPN and CDR2 SVGIG (reference sequence). This CDR3 reads CAWSPRTGSYEQYF. CDR3 nucleotides: TGTGCCTGGAGTCCACGGACAGGATCCTACGAGCAGTACTTC.

The table lists this clonotype with a few counts. This sequence joins TRBV20-1 and TRBJ2-2, with 12 bases matching TRBD2. In germline, CDR1 is DFQATT, CDR2 SNEGSKA (reference sequence). The CDR3 contains 15 residues. After removal of 6 bases from V and 5 bases from J, the junction contained 7 bases not matched to a gene. CDR3 nucleotides: TGCAGTGCAACTAGCGGGAGGCCGTCTACCGGGGAGCTGTTTTTT. It encodes CSATSGRPSTGELFF.

In DNA, the CDR3 is TGTGCCAGCAGTACACTAAGGGACTACACCGGGGAGCTGTTTTTT. Translating it yields CASSTLRDYTGELFF. V and J are TRBV27 and TRBJ2-2, with D tentatively TRBD2 (6 bases). The V end lost 5 bases, the J end lost 3 bases, and 13 bases lay between the germline ends. The CDR3 has 15 residues. CDR1 MNHEY and CDR2 SMNVEV come from the germline V gene (reference sequence).

This clonotype has a count of ten or more. The J gene is TRBJ2-5, the V gene TRBV2, with 11 positions matching TRBD1. The CDR3 is 15 amino acids. Germline CDR1 and CDR2: SNHLY and FYNNEI. V shed 6 bases, J shed 1 base, and the junction held 4 bases outside the gene matches. CDR3 nucleotide sequence: TGTGCCAGCAGAAGGGGACAGGGGGGCCAAGAGACCCAGTACTTC. It yields the protein CASRRGQGGQETQYF.

The V gene is TRBV11-1, the J gene TRBJ2-1; TRBD2 matches 8 bases. V was pared by 3 bases and J by 8 bases, with 9 bases of the junction left unmatched. The CDR3 contains 15 residues. The germline CDR1 and CDR2 sequences are SGHAT and FQDESV (reference sequence). CDR3 nucleotide sequence: TGTGCCAGCAGCTTTCTTGCGGGAGGCTTCGATGAGCAGTTCTTC. The encoded protein is CASSFLAGGFDEQFF.

This clonotype was counted at least ten times. The chain joins TRBV20-1 to TRBJ1-1; possibly TRBD1 for D (5 bases). Trimming left V 3 bases short and J 4 bases short, with 12 bases between. This CDR3 has 13 amino acids. The germline V gene encodes CDR1 DFQATT and CDR2 SNEGSKA (reference sequence). CDR3 protein: CSASFRVVTEAFF. CDR3 sequence (DNA): TGCAGTGCTAGCTTCAGGGTAGTCACTGAAGCTTTCTTT.

This clonotype was seen more than once but under ten times. This sequence joins TRBV5-1 and TRBJ2-7, with D uncertain. Germline CDR1 reads SGHRS; CDR2 reads YFSETQ. V was shortened by 1 base and J by 2 bases, with 16 bases between the two germline ends. This CDR3 region has 16 residues. The CDR3 spells CASSLNSGSAPYEQYF. In DNA form, the CDR3 reads TGCGCCAGCAGCTTGAATTCAGGATCGGCCCCCTACGAGCAGTACTTC.

The chain recombines TRBV2 with TRBJ2-1; 7 nucleotides align to TRBD2. Germline assignment: CDR1 SNHLY and CDR2 FYNNEI. Trimming cost V 7 bases and J 0 bases; bases outside gene matches: 9. The CDR3 covers 16 residues. The CDR3 region is CASKGLGGSSYNEQFF. CDR3 coding DNA: TGTGCCAGCAAAGGCCTGGGCGGGAGCTCCTACAATGAGCAGTTCTTC.

This clonotype was seen repeatedly, ten times or more. The rearrangement joins TRBV28 to TRBJ1-5; TRBD1 might be the D (5 bases). V lost 7 bases and J 0 bases, leaving 16 bases between the germline ends. CDR3 length equals 16 residues. Germline values: CDR1 MDHEN, CDR2 SYDVKM. The CDR3 sequence: CASIWGGFYSNQPQHF. CDR3 DNA: TGTGCCAGCATCTGGGGGGGATTTTATAGCAATCAGCCCCAGCATTTT.

This clonotype appeared many times. The chain has TRBV28 and TRBJ2-3, with D perhaps matching TRBD2 (6 bases). V lost 7 bases and J 3 bases, leaving 17 bases between the germline ends. This CDR3 spans 15 amino acids. Germline V gene sequence: CDR1 MDHEN, CDR2 SYDVKM. The CDR3 DNA follows: TGTGCCAGCATGGACACCCTAGCGCGGACAGATACGCAGTATTTT. Amino acids: CASMDTLARTDTQYF.

The gene calls are TRBV14 and TRBJ2-7; 10 bases agree with TRBD2. J lost 3 bases, V lost 1 base, and 6 bases had no gene match. Per germline, CDR1 SGHDN and CDR2 FVKESK. The CDR3 length is 16 residues. The DNA of the CDR3 is TGTGCCAGCAGCCAAGTCCGAACTAGCGGGATCTACGAGCAGTACTTC. Its protein is CASSQVRTSGIYEQYF.